This T cell receptor beta chain was recovered during a study of blood T cell repertoires in COVID-19. Study-level background: The samples span acute and convalescent COVID-19 from the United States, Italy and Spain.

V was pared by 4 bases and J by 2 bases, with 5 bases between. The CDR3 spans 11 residues. Per germline, CDR1 GTSNPN and CDR2 SVGIG (reference sequence). Original data processing: Nucleated cell counts were estimated from reference gene primer amplification. Method: immunoSEQ multiplex PCR; TCRdb's copy keeps in-frame clones and lacks some. The V and J calls and clone size are taken from that table; D and trimming were inferred from the DNA. The sample comprises some 200,000 clones, more than 75% of which are singletons, and roughly 17% rests with the top ten. The sample comprised PBMCs or T cells enriched from blood (not recorded which). The sequence was obtained from a woman aged 45-65 years who had recovered from COVID-19. The rearrangement links TRBV30 to TRBJ2-5, with D unclear. The CDR3 nucleotides are TGTGCCTGGAACACACAAGAGACCCAGTACTTC. Amino acids: CAWNTQETQYF.